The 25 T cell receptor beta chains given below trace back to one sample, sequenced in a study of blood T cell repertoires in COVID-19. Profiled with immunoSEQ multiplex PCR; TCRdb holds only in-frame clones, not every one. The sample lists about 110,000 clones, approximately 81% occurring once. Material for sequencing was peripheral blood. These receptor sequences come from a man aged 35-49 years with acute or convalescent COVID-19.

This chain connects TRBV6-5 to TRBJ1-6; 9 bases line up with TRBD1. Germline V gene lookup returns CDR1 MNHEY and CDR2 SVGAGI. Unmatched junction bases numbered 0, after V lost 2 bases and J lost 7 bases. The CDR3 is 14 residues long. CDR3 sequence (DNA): TGTGCCAGCAGTTACGGGACAGGGAATTCACCCCTCCACTTT. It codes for CASSYGTGNSPLHF.

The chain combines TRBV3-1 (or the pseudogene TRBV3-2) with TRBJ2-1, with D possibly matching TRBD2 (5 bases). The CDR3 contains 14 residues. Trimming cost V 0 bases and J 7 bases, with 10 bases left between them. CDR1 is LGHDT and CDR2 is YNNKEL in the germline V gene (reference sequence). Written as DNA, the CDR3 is TGTGCCAGCAGCCAAGAAGCGTCGGGGAATGAGCAGTTCTTC. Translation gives CASSQEASGNEQFF.

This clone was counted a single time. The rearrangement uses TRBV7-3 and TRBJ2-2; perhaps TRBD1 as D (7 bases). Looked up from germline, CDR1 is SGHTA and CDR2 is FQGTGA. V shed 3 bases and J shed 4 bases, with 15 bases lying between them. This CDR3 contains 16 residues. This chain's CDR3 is CASSLTGQGGTGELFF. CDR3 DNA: TGTGCCAGCAGCTTGACAGGCCAGGGGGGCACCGGGGAGCTGTTTTTT.

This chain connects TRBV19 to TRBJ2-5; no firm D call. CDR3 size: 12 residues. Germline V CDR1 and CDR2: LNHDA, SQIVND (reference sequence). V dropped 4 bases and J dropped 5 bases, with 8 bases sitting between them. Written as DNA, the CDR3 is TGTGCCAGTAGTAGTAGCTGGGAGACCCAGTACTTC. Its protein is CASSSSWETQYF.

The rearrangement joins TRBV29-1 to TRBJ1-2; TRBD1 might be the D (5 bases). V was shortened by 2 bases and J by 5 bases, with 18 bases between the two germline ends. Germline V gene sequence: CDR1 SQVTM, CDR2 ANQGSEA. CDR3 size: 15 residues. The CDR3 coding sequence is TGCAGCGTTGAATTTGGCCCCAGGGAAGGGTATGGCTACACCTTC. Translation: CSVEFGPREGYGYTF.

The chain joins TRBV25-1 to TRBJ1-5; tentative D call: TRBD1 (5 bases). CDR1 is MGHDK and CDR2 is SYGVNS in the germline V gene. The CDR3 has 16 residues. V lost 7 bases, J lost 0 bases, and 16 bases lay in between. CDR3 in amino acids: CASTCPRDYSNQPQHF. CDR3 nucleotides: TGTGCCAGCACATGCCCGAGGGACTATAGCAATCAGCCCCAGCATTTT. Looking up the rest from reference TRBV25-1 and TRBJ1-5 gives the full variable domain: EADIYQTPRYLVIGTGKKITLECSQTMGHDKMYWYQQDPGMELHLIHYSYGVNSTEKGDLSSESTVSRIRTEHFPLTLESARPSHTSQYLCASTCPRDYSNQPQHFGDGTRLSIL.

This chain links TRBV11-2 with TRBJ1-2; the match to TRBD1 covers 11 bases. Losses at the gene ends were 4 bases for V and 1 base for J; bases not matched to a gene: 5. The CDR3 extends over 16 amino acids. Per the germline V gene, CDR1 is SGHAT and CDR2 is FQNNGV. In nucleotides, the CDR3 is TGTGCCAGCAGCTATTCGGACAGGGGGCTTAACTATGGCTACACCTTC. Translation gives CASSYSDRGLNYGYTF.

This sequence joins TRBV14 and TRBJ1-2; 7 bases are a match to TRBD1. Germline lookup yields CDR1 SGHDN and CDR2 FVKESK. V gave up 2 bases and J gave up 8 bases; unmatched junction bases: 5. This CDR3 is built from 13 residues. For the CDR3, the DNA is TGTGCCAGCAGCCAAATACAGGGGTTCGGCTACACCTTC. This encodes CASSQIQGFGYTF.

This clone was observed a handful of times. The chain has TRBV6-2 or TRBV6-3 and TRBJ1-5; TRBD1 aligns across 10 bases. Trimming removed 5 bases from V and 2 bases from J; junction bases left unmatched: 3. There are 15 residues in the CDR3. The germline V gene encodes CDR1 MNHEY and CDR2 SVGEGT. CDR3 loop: CASSDRGLRNQPQHF. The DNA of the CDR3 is TGTGCCAGCAGTGACAGGGGGCTACGCAATCAGCCCCAGCATTTT.

CDR3 amino acids: CASSIRQDESGNTIYF. The CDR3 DNA is TGCGCCAGCAGCATCCGACAGGACGAGTCAGGAAACACCATATATTTT. V is TRBV5-1 and J is TRBJ1-3; D may be TRBD1 (6 bases). In germline, CDR1 is SGHRS, CDR2 YFSETQ. The V end was cut by 4 bases, the J end by 4 bases, with 18 bases between. The CDR3 length is 16 residues.

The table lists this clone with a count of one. DNA of the CDR3: TGTGCCAGCAGCACAGGGACAGGGTCTGAAAAACTGTTTTTT. This codes for CASSTGTGSEKLFF. J is TRBJ1-4 and V is TRBV7-9; the match to TRBD1 covers 9 bases. The V gene end was trimmed by 5 bases and the J gene end by 7 bases; junction bases not matched to a gene: 5. Germline values: CDR1 SEHNR, CDR2 FQNEAQ (reference sequence). The CDR3 totals 14 residues. The whole variable domain, remainder taken from reference TRBV7-9 and TRBJ1-4, is DTGVSQNPRHKITKRGQNVTFRCDPISEHNRLYWYRQTLGQGPEFLTYFQNEAQLEKSRLLSDRFSAERPKGSFSTLEIQRTEQGDSAMYLCASSTGTGSEKLFFGSGTQLSVL.

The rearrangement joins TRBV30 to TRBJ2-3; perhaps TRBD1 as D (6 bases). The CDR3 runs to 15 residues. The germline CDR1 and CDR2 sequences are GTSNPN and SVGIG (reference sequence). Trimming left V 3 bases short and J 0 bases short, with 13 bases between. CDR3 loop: CAWSHTDRSTDTQYF. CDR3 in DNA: TGTGCCTGGAGCCATACCGACAGGAGCACAGATACGCAGTATTTT.

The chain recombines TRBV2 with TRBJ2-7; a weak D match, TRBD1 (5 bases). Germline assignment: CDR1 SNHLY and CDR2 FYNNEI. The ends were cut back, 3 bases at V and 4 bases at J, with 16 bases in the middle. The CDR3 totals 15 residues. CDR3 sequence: CASSDPITGSYEQYF. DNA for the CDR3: TGTGCCAGCAGTGACCCTATTACAGGTTCTTACGAGCAGTACTTC.

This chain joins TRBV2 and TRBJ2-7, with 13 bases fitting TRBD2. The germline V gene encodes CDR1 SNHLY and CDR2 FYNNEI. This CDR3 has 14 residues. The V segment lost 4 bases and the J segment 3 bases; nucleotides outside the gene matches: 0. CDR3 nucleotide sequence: TGTGCCAGCAGTGGGACTAGCGGGGGCTACGAGCAGTACTTC. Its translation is CASSGTSGGYEQYF. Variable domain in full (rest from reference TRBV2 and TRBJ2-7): EPEVTQTPSHQVTQMGQEVILRCVPISNHLYFYWYRQILGQKVEFLVSFYNNEISEKSEIFDDQFSVERPDGSNFTLKIRSTKLEDSAMYFCASSGTSGGYEQYFGPGTRLTVT.

As DNA, the CDR3 is TGTGCCAGCAGTTTATACGGGACAGGCTATGGCTACACCTTC. Protein: CASSLYGTGYGYTF. V and J are TRBV27 and TRBJ1-2; 8 positions agree with TRBD1. Germline V gene data show CDR1 as MNHEY and CDR2 as SMNVEV (reference sequence). The CDR3 has 14 amino acids. V trimming: 1 base; J trimming: 4 bases; junction bases outside the gene matches: 2.

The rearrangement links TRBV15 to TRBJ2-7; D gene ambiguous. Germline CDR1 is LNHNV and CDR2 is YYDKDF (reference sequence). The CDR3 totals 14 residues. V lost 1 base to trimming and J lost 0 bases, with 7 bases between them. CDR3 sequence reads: CATSRGRSSYEQYF. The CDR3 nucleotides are TGTGCCACCAGCAGAGGGCGGAGCTCCTACGAGCAGTACTTC.

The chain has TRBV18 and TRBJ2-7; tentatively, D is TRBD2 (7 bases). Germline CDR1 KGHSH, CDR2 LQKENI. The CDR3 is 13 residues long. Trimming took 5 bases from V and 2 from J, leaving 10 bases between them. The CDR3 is CASSNGGPYEQYF. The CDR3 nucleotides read TGTGCCAGCTCAAACGGGGGGCCCTACGAGCAGTACTTC.

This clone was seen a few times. In DNA form, the CDR3 reads TGTGCCAGCAGTGATCCGACTAGCGTCGATGAGCAGTTCTTC. This sequence encodes CASSDPTSVDEQFF. The rearrangement joins TRBV25-1 to TRBJ2-1, with TRBD2 matching 8 bases. Germline CDR1 reads MGHDK; CDR2 reads SYGVNS. Trimming cost V 3 bases and J 8 bases; bases outside gene matches: 6. This CDR3 comprises 14 residues. The variable domain in full, completed from reference TRBV25-1 and TRBJ2-1, reads EADIYQTPRYLVIGTGKKITLECSQTMGHDKMYWYQQDPGMELHLIHYSYGVNSTEKGDLSSESTVSRIRTEHFPLTLESARPSHTSQYLCASSDPTSVDEQFFGPGTRLTVL.

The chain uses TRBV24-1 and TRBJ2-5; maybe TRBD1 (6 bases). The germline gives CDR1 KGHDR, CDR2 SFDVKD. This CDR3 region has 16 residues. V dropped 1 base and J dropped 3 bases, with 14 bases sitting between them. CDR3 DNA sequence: TGTGCCACCAGTGATTTTTACGGGGACATCAAAGAGACCCAGTACTTC. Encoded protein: CATSDFYGDIKETQYF.

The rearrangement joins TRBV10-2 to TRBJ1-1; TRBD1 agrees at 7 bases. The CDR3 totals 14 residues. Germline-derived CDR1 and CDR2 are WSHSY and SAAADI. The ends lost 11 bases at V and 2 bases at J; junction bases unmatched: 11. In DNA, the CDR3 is TGCGCCTGCCGACAGGGAAAGGCAAACACTGAAGCTTTCTTT. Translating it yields CACRQGKANTEAFF.

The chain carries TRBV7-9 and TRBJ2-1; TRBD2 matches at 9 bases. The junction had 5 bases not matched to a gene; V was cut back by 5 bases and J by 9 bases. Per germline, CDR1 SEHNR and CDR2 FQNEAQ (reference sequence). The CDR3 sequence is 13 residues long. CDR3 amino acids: CASSASGAGEQFF. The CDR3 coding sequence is TGTGCCAGCAGCGCTAGCGGGGCTGGTGAGCAGTTCTTC. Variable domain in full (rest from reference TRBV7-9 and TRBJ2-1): DTGVSQNPRHKITKRGQNVTFRCDPISEHNRLYWYRQTLGQGPEFLTYFQNEAQLEKSRLLSDRFSAERPKGSFSTLEIQRTEQGDSAMYLCASSASGAGEQFFGPGTRLTVL.

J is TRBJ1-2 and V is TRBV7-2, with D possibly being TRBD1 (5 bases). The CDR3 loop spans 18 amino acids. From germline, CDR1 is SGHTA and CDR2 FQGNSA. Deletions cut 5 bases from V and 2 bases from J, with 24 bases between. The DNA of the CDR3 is TGTGCCAGCAGCCCCCAACATTACGGGGGGGTTGGGAACTATGGCTACACCTTC. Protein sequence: CASSPQHYGGVGNYGYTF. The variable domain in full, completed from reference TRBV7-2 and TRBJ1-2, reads GAGVSQSPSNKVTEKGKDVELRCDPISGHTALYWYRQSLGQGLEFLIYFQGNSAPDKSGLPSDRFSAERTGGSVSTLTIQRTQQEDSAVYLCASSPQHYGGVGNYGYTFGSGTRLTVV.

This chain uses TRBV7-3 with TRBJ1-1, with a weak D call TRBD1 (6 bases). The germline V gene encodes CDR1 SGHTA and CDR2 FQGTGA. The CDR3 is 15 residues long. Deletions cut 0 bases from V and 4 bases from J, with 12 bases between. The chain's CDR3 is CASSLTGAEGTEAFF. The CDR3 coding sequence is TGTGCCAGCAGCTTAACGGGGGCCGAGGGCACTGAAGCTTTCTTT.

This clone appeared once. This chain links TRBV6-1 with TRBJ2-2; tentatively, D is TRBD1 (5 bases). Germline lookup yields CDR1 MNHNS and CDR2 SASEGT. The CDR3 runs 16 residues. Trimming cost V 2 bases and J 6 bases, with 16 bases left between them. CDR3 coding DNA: TGTGCCAGCAGTGAACACCAGGGTGAGATGGCCGGGGAGCTGTTTTTT. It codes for CASSEHQGEMAGELFF.

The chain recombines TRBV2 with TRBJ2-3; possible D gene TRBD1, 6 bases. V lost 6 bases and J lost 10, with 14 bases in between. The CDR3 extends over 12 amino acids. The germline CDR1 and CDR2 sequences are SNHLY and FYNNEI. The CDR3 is CASRGTGPAQYF. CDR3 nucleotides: TGTGCCAGCAGGGGCACAGGGCCCGCGCAGTATTTT.